The 9 T cell receptor beta chains below come from one sample, sequenced in a study of CD8+CD57+ T cells in acquired aplastic anemia. Sequenced patients had shown CD8+CD57+ cell expansion by flow cytometry. Profiling that covered TCR beta VDJ and CDR3 relied on genomic DNA as its template. Each CDR3 protein is one row after TCRdb ran MiXCR on the reads. The sample shows around 180,000 distinct CDR3 sequences, 48% of them seen only once. The specimen was sorted CD4+, CD8+, or CD8+CD57+ T cells (not recorded which) from PBMCs. These receptors all stem from a human donor with aplastic anemia.

This clonotype turned up a few times. This chain joins TRBV15 and TRBJ1-6; D is possibly TRBD1 (5 bases). Germline CDR1 is LNHNV and CDR2 is YYDKDF (reference sequence). Trimming took 1 base from V and 13 from J, leaving 14 bases between them. The CDR3 extends over 14 amino acids. Here the CDR3 DNA reads TGTGCCACCAGCAGAGTAAGGGGCGATTTGCCCCTCCACTTT. Translated: CATSRVRGDLPLHF.

The rearrangement uses TRBV5-6 and TRBJ2-1, with a possible D match to TRBD2 (7 bases). The V and J ends lost 0 bases and 4 bases respectively, with 11 bases between them. In germline, CDR1 is SGHDT, CDR2 YYEEEE. This CDR3 has 15 residues. In nucleotides, the CDR3 is TGTGCCAGCAGCTTGGAGGGGGGGGGGTACAATGAGCAGTTCTTC. Translating it yields CASSLEGGGYNEQFF.

The table lists this clonotype with a count of one. Likely a read error: the CDR3 ends without its conserved phenylalanine or tryptophan. The J gene is TRBJ2-3, the V gene TRBV5-1; 11 positions match TRBD1. Trimming took 4 bases from V and 6 from J; bases not matched to a gene: 4. The CDR3 is made up of 14 amino acids. Germline values: CDR1 SGHRS, CDR2 YFSETQ. The CDR3 DNA follows: TGCGCCAGCAGCCCAGGACAGGGGGCGGATACGCAGTATTCT. As protein: CASSPGQGADTQYS.

The V and J genes are TRBV20-1 and TRBJ1-6, with D maybe TRBD1 (5 bases). Trimming left V 8 bases short and J 7 bases short, with 18 bases between. Looked up from germline, CDR1 is DFQATT and CDR2 is SNEGSKA (reference sequence). This CDR3 comprises 14 residues. The CDR3 region has the DNA TGCAGTACTCGGAGGACATTCACCAATTCACCCCTCCACTTT. Translated, it gives CSTRRTFTNSPLHF.

The genes are TRBV27 and TRBJ1-6; TRBD1 matches 8 bases. J gave up 10 bases and V 2 bases, and 7 bases lay outside the gene matches. The CDR3 contains 15 residues. Germline-derived CDR1 and CDR2 are MNHEY and SMNVEV (reference sequence). CDR3 residues: CASSLIGQGGSPLHF. The CDR3 DNA is TGTGCCAGCAGTTTAATTGGACAGGGTGGATCACCCCTCCACTTT.

This clonotype was counted many times. The chain carries TRBV2 and TRBJ1-3; tentative D call: TRBD1 (6 bases). This CDR3 has 16 amino acids. From germline, CDR1 is SNHLY and CDR2 FYNNEI. V shed 7 bases and J shed 2 bases, with 18 bases lying between them. The chain's CDR3 is CASMGTGTPPGNTIYF. DNA of the CDR3: TGTGCCAGCATGGGAACAGGGACACCCCCTGGAAACACCATATATTTT.

The V call is TRBV7-9, the J call TRBJ1-3; D is unresolved. The V gene's germline CDR1 is SEHNR and CDR2 FQNEAQ (reference sequence). The ends were cut back, 2 bases at V and 1 base at J, with 3 bases in the middle. This CDR3 region has 13 residues. CDR3 nucleotides: TGTGCCAGCAGCTTAATTTCTGGAAACACCATATATTTT. Translation: CASSLISGNTIYF. The whole variable domain, filled in from reference TRBV7-9 and TRBJ1-3, reads DTGVSQNPRHKITKRGQNVTFRCDPISEHNRLYWYRQTLGQGPEFLTYFQNEAQLEKSRLLSDRFSAERPKGSFSTLEIQRTEQGDSAMYLCASSLISGNTIYFGEGSWLTVV.

Many counts were recorded for this clonotype. This chain uses TRBV5-5 with TRBJ2-4, with D unclear. Per germline, CDR1 SGHKS and CDR2 YYEKEE (reference sequence). The CDR3 totals 12 residues. Trimming stripped 4 bases from V and 6 bases from J, with 8 bases between. CDR3 bases: TGTGCCAGCAGCGTTGAGTTAAACATTCAGTACTTC. Translating gives CASSVELNIQYF.

This clonotype was seen many times. The chain has TRBV10-3 and TRBJ2-7; 9 positions match TRBD1. This CDR3 is 14 amino acids long. V lost 5 bases, J lost 2 bases, and 4 bases stayed unmatched. In germline, CDR1 is ENHRY, CDR2 SYGVKD. For the CDR3, the DNA is TGTGCCATCAGTTCGGGACAGGGAGCCTACGAGCAGTACTTC. As protein: CAISSGQGAYEQYF.